The present T cell receptor beta chain was sequenced within a study of PD-L1 blockade in urothelial cancer. About the study: Patients, treated from 2014 onward, received atezolizumab 1,200 mg intravenously every 3 weeks. The analyses of blood took place 3 weeks (second dose) and 6 weeks after treatment start. Researchers found blood samples held a median of around 140,000 T cells.

Germline CDR1 LGHNA, CDR2 YNFKEQ. The CDR3 is 18 residues long. With V trimmed by 4 bases and J by 6 bases, 15 bases remained unmatched. Each PCR had synthetic TCR analog templates added to it as a spike-in. Some clones are missing from TCRdb's copy, which holds only in-frame ones; the method was immunoSEQ multiplex PCR. The data show approximately 100,000 clones, under 85% seen once. This specimen was PBMCs, taken around atezolizumab (anti-PD-L1) treatment. This chain connects TRBV4-2 to TRBJ2-2; 9 nucleotides match TRBD2. The receptor was derived from a middle-aged man with urothelial cancer. The CDR3 loop reads CASSPSPLVAGVAGELFF. The DNA for the CDR3 is TGTGCCAGCAGCCCCTCTCCTTTGGTAGCGGGAGTTGCCGGGGAGCTGTTTTTT.